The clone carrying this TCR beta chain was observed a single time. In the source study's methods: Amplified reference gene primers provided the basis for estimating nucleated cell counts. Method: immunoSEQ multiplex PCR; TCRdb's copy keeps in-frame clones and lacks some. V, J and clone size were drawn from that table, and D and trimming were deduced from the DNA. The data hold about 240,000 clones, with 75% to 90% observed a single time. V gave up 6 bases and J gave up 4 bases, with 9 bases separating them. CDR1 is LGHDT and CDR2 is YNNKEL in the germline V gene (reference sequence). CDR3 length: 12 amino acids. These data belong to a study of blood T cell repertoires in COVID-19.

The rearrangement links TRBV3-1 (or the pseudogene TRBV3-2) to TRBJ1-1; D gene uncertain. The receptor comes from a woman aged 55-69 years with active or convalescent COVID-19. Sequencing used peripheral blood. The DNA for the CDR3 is TGTGCCAGCAGTTACAGTTTCACTGAAGCTTTCTTT. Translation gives CASSYSFTEAFF.